The T cell receptor (beta chain) under discussion was sequenced for a study of blood T cell repertoires in COVID-19. The protocol was immunoSEQ multiplex PCR, while the TCRdb copy is restricted to in-frame clones and leaves out a portion. The sample holds about 99,000 clones, about 90% seen once. Germline V gene data show CDR1 as SGHVS and CDR2 as FQNEAQ. The CDR3 has 16 amino acids. V lost 1 base to trimming and J lost 2 bases; unmatched junction nucleotides: 5. This chain joins TRBV7-8 and TRBJ1-5; 7 nucleotides align to TRBD1. The TCR comes from a woman in her fifties or sixties with acute or convalescent COVID-19. The sequenced material came from peripheral blood. This CDR3 reads CASSLEDRRRNQPQHF. The CDR3 region has the DNA TGTGCCAGCAGCTTAGAGGACAGGAGACGCAATCAGCCCCAGCATTTT.